This T cell receptor (beta chain) appears in the sequencing data of a study of T cell clonality in common variable immunodeficiency. Study outcomes and limitations: TCRbeta clonality was increased in CVID versus healthy controls. Authors noted CVID clonality's cause needs subpopulation repertoire sequencing.

Patients and controls were mostly of Caucasian heritage. Blood samples were heparinized, roughly 5 to 8.5 ml per donor. The CDR3 extends over 11 amino acids. CDR1 and CDR2 from the germline V gene are SQVTM and ANQGSEA. Assay: immunoSEQ multiplex PCR; the TCRdb copy retains only in-frame clones and omits some. There are under 60,000 clones in the sample, none observed a single time. This clone was recorded many times. What it binds is not known. The read halts 3 residues ahead of the CDR3 end, with the missing end drawn from the germline J gene. The sequencing input was peripheral blood mononuclear cells. The gene calls are TRBV29-1 and TRBJ1-1; the D is unclear. The clonotype originates from a person aged 18 to 69 in good health. Incomplete CDR3 DNA: TGCAGCGTTGAACTCCAGTGGGAA. It specifies CSVELQWE. The whole CDR3 sequence is CSVELQWEAFF.